Presented here are 15 T cell receptor beta chains from one specimen sequenced in a study of beta chain features in type 1 diabetes. Study observations and caveats: All four CD4+ subsets from Type 1 diabetes patients carried moderately but significantly shorter TCRB CDR3s.

No antigens are known for them. Reverse transcribing all isolated RNA meant expressed TCRB transcripts were sequenced. The assay was immunoSEQ multiplex PCR, and TCRdb's table has in-frame clones only and misses some. The sample has 150,000 to 200,000 clones; roughly 8% are singletons. Source material: central memory CD4+ T cells from blood. The receptors shown here come from a man aged 18 to 35 with type 1 diabetes.

The chain links TRBV5-1 to TRBJ2-5; the D gene is possibly TRBD2 (5 bases). V lost 4 bases, J lost 2 bases, and 12 bases lay in between. Germline CDR1 and CDR2: SGHRS and YFSETQ. The length of the CDR3 is 14 residues. The CDR3 sequence is CASSPRGMQETQYF. The CDR3 DNA reads as TGCGCCAGCAGCCCCCGGGGAATGCAAGAGACCCAGTACTTC.

J is TRBJ2-6 and V is TRBV6-6; 7 bases are shared with TRBD1. V dropped 4 bases and J dropped 2; count of bases not matched to a gene: 2. Germline V gene data show CDR1 as MNHNY and CDR2 as SVGAGI (reference sequence). The length of the CDR3 is 15 residues. CDR3 in amino acids: CASSSGQTGANVLTF. The DNA for the CDR3 is TGTGCCAGCAGTTCGGGACAGACTGGGGCCAACGTCCTGACTTTC.

The rearrangement links TRBV6-6 to TRBJ2-1; TRBD2 aligns across 9 bases. With 0 bases clipped from V and 7 bases from J, the junction kept 4 bases outside the gene matches. Germline CDR1 and CDR2: MNHNY and SVGAGI (reference sequence). The CDR3 runs 15 residues. CDR3 bases: TGTGCCAGCAGTTACTCGGCGGGAGGGGAAAATGAGCAGTTCTTC. Its protein is CASSYSAGGENEQFF.

This clone was counted a few times. The V gene is TRBV18, the J gene TRBJ2-7, with 10 positions matching TRBD1. Per the germline V gene, CDR1 is KGHSH and CDR2 is LQKENI. The CDR3 runs 16 residues. J lost 5 bases, V lost 4 bases, and 11 bases had no gene match. The DNA for the CDR3 is TGTGCCAGCTCACAGAGGGCCGGACAGGGGGGGAACGAGCAGTACTTC. Residues: CASSQRAGQGGNEQYF.

In its sample, this clone was seen a few times. V and J are TRBV20-1 and TRBJ1-4; 7 positions agree with TRBD1. V lost 6 bases to trimming and J lost 8 bases; unmatched junction nucleotides: 3. The CDR3 sequence is 11 residues long. Germline CDR1 and CDR2: DFQATT and SNEGSKA (reference sequence). The CDR3 DNA sequence: TGCAGTGCAGGACAGGCAGAAAAACTGTTTTTT. Translation: CSAGQAEKLFF.

This clone was recorded a few times. V is TRBV5-4 and J is TRBJ1-1; TRBD1 is a possible D gene (5 bases). Germline lookup yields CDR1 SGHNT and CDR2 YYREEE (reference sequence). V shed 6 bases and J shed 4 bases, with 13 bases lying between them. This CDR3 has 13 amino acids. The CDR3 DNA is TGTGCCAGCACTGACAGCTTGCTCACTGAAGCTTTCTTT. The encoded protein is CASTDSLLTEAFF.

V usage is TRBV25-1 and J usage is TRBJ2-5; D is possibly TRBD1 (5 bases). With the DNA end fitting TRBJ2-7 better, the J assignment may be wrong. The CDR3 runs 14 residues. Looked up from germline, CDR1 is MGHDK and CDR2 is SYGVNS. The CDR3 here is CASSVLDIYHEQYF. The CDR3 bases are TGTGCCAGCAGTGTTTTGGACATCTACCACGAGCAGTACTTC.

This clone was counted many times. The chain is built from TRBV7-2 and TRBJ2-7; TRBD2 matches 15 bases. With 5 bases clipped from V and 7 bases from J, the junction kept 6 bases outside the gene matches. Germline CDR1 is SGHTA and CDR2 is FQGNSA. The CDR3 consists of 15 residues. CDR3 amino acids: CASSPGLAGGQEQYF. The CDR3 nucleotides are TGTGCCAGCAGCCCCGGACTAGCGGGGGGGCAGGAGCAGTACTTC.

The chain carries TRBV5-1 and TRBJ2-2; 7 nucleotides match TRBD2. Germline-derived CDR1 and CDR2 are SGHRS and YFSETQ. The ends lost 4 bases at V and 3 bases at J; junction bases unmatched: 9. The CDR3 has 16 residues. The CDR3 nucleotides are TGCGCCAGCAGCCTCTTCTCTGGGGGGGACACCGGGGAGCTGTTTTTT. It encodes CASSLFSGGDTGELFF.

This clone has just a few counts. The chain recombines TRBV10-2 with TRBJ2-2; D possibly corresponds to TRBD2 (6 bases). The V and J ends lost 8 bases and 1 base respectively, with 11 bases between them. CDR1 is WSHSY and CDR2 is SAAADI in the germline V gene. This CDR3 is 14 amino acids long. CDR3 loop: CASGEELNTGELFF. Here the CDR3 DNA reads TGCGCCAGCGGGGAGGAGCTGAACACCGGGGAGCTGTTTTTT.

CDR3 DNA sequence: TGTGCCAGTAGTTCAAGACAGACCAATCAGCCCCAGCATTTT. The encoded protein is CASSSRQTNQPQHF. The genes are TRBV19 and TRBJ1-5; D may be TRBD1 (5 bases). The ends were cut back, 5 bases at V and 3 bases at J, with 11 bases in the middle. CDR1 LNHDA and CDR2 SQIVND come from the germline V gene (reference sequence). CDR3 length equals 14 residues.

This clone showed up just a few times. The rearrangement joins TRBV28 to TRBJ2-7, with 7 bases lining up with TRBD1. V was pared by 4 bases and J by 7 bases, with 13 bases of the junction left unmatched. The CDR3 length is 15 residues. Germline CDR1 MDHEN, CDR2 SYDVKM. In DNA form, the CDR3 reads TGTGCCAGCAGTTCAATTCCCGGGACAGTGTGGGAGCAGTACTTC. Translation gives CASSSIPGTVWEQYF.

V usage is TRBV7-9 and J usage is TRBJ2-5, with a tentative D call TRBD2 (6 bases). The end of the DNA is better explained by TRBJ2-7, so the J call may be wrong. CDR3 size: 17 residues. Per germline, CDR1 SEHNR and CDR2 FQNEAQ (reference sequence). CDR3 sequence: CASSPLEGHVVLYEQYF. CDR3 DNA sequence: TGTGCCAGCAGCCCGTTGGAGGGCCACGTAGTCCTTTACGAGCAGTACTTC.

The rearrangement links TRBV7-9 to TRBJ2-1; TRBD2 aligns across 12 bases. The V gene end was trimmed by 5 bases and the J gene end by 5 bases; junction bases not matched to a gene: 7. The CDR3 is made up of 16 amino acids. Germline V gene data show CDR1 as SEHNR and CDR2 as FQNEAQ (reference sequence). As DNA, the CDR3 is TGTGCCAGCAGCACCCGAACTAGCGGGAGGAACAATGAGCAGTTCTTC. Protein: CASSTRTSGRNNEQFF.

This clone was recorded a few times. The chain links TRBV5-1 to TRBJ2-3; 14 bases agree with TRBD2. The germline V gene has CDR1 SGHRS and CDR2 YFSETQ. After removal of 4 bases from V and 4 bases from J, the junction contained 5 bases not matched to a gene. The CDR3 is made up of 16 amino acids. The CDR3 protein is CASSIGLAGGADTQYF. The DNA for the CDR3 is TGCGCCAGCAGCATAGGACTAGCGGGAGGAGCAGATACGCAGTATTTT.